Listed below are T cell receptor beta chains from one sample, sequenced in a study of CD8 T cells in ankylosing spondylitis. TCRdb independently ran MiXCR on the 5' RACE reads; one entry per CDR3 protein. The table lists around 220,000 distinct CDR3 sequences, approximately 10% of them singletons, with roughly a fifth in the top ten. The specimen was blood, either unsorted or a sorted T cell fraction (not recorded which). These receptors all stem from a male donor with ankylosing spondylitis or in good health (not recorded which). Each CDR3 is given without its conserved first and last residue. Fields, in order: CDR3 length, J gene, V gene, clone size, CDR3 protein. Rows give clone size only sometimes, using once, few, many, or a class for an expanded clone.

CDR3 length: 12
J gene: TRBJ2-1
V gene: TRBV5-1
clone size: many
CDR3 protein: ATAGTGDNNEQF

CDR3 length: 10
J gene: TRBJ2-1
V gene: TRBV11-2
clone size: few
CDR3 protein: ASSLDSGGVF

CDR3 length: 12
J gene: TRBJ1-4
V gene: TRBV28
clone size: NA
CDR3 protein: ASSESGAGEKLF

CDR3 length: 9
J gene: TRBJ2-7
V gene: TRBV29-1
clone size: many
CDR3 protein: SVDRAGEQY

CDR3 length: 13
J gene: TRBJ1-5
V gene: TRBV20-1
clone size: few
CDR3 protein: SARDWGKSNHPQH

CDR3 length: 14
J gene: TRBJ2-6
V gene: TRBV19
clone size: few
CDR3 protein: ASSTPGGSGANVLT

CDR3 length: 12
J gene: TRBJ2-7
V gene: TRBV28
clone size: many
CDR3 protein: ASSLRDGDYEQY

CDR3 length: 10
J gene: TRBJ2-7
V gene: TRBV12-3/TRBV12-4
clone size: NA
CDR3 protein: ASSRQNYEQY

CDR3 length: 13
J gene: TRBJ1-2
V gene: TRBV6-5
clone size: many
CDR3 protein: ASSYRAAPNYGYT

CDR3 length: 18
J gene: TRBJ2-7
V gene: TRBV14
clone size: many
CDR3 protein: ASSQDNLISGDSPSYEQY

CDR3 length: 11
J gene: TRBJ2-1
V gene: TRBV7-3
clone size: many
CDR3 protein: ASSFTSGPEQF

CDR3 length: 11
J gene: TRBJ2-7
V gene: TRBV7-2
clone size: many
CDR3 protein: ASSFGDPAWQY

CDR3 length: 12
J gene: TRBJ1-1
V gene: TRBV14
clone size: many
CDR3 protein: ASSQVGVPPEAF

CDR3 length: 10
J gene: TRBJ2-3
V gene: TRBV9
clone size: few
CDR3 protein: ASRGASDTQY

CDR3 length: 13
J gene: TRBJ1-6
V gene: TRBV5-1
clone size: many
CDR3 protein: ASSLGPTGDSPLH

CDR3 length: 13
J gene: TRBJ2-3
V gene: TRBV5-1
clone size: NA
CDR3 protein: ASSFLPGDTNTQY

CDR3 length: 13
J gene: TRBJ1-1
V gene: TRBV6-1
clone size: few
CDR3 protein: ASRTPGQGVTEAF

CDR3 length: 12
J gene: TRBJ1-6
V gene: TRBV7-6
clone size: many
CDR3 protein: ASSLNSENSPLH

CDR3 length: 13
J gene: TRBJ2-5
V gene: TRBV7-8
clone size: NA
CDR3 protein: ASSLTMTGRETQY

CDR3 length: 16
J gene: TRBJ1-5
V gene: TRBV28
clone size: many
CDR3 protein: ASSLSGVWRTGDQPQH

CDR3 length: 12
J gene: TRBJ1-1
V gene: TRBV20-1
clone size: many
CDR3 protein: SAPIAGVMTEAF